This T cell receptor beta chain was captured in a study of shared clonotypes between healthy human individuals. Trimming cost V 3 bases and J 10 bases; bases outside gene matches: 4. Germline CDR1 reads LNHDA; CDR2 reads SQIVND (reference sequence). The CDR3 sequence is 14 residues long. Study-wide results and caveats: Shared across a handful of donors were about 4.8% of the naive CD4 clonotypes. Few donors limited the genetic and exposure-history diversity represented. An anticipated effect of sequencing depth on clonotype sharing among donors was recognized.

This clone was picked up a small number of times. Antigen: not known. Using roughly 180 ng DNA, 25,000 to 35,000 T cell genomes, the sorted-subset replicate PCRs were run. The repertoire was sequenced with immunoSEQ multiplex PCR; TCRdb's copy has only in-frame clones and lacks some. The data contain a few million clones, approximately 90% of them seen just once; the ten biggest clones take up roughly 0.14%. Material for sequencing was naive CD4+ T cells sorted from blood. Subset specified: CD45RA+ positively selected. This TCR was recovered from a man between 18 and 29 years old in good health. J is TRBJ1-6 and V is TRBV19; the match to TRBD1 covers 9 bases. In nucleotides, the CDR3 is TGTGCCAGTAGTATTGGGACAGGGTACTCACCCCTCCACTTT. Protein product: CASSIGTGYSPLHF.